This T cell receptor (beta chain) was sequenced during a study of early stage breast cancer tumors. Overall study context: Of some 15 invasive breast tumors, around 13 were hormone receptor-positive, HER2-negative. Samples were sequenced at around 10-fold average coverage.

Each sample had two DNA replicates, 0.5 ug blood or roughly 1.5 ug tissue. Measured with immunoSEQ multiplex PCR; TCRdb has only the in-frame clones, and not every one. The sample gives over 25,000 clones, around 50% of which show up once; more than 7% is in the top ten. This clone was detected a few times. The antigen is unknown. Whole-study findings and limits: Blood repertoires resembled normal breast more than tumor.

The clonotype comes from a person aged 50 to 59 with breast cancer. The sample taken for sequencing was breast tumor tissue.

CDR3 sequence reads: CASGEGRLNYEQYF. The DNA for the CDR3 is TGTGCTAGTGGTGAGGGACGGCTGAACTACGAGCAGTACTTC. The V call is TRBV12-5, the J call TRBJ2-7; the D gene could be TRBD1 or TRBD2 (5 bases each). The V gene lost 5 bases and the J gene lost 3 bases, with 14 bases spanning the gap. Germline assignment: CDR1 LGHNT and CDR2 FRNRAP. The CDR3 contains 14 residues.